This TCR beta chain was observed in a study of blood T cell repertoires in COVID-19. Turning to the study itself: COVID-19 samples from acute and convalescent phases originated in the United States, Italy and Spain.

Germline CDR1 is SGHNT and CDR2 is YYREEE (reference sequence). This CDR3 region has 15 residues. The V and J ends lost 4 bases and 5 bases respectively, with 16 bases between them. Under the authors' procedure: Amplification of reference gene primers provided the estimated nucleated cell counts. Profiled with immunoSEQ multiplex PCR; TCRdb holds only in-frame clones, not every one. The DNA gave D and trimming, while V, J and clone size come from that table. The sample holds over 150,000 clones; roughly 88% are singletons and the top ten take about 7%. Enrolment of Seattle patients took place during active infection, and they were followed longitudinally.

The chain joins TRBV5-4 to TRBJ2-1; D may be TRBD1 (6 bases). The receptor was isolated from a woman aged 40-49 years with COVID-19, enrolled during active disease. Material: peripheral blood. The CDR3 DNA follows: TGTGCCAGCAGCCGAGGCAGGGGTTTCGACAATGAGCAGTTCTTC. Translation: CASSRGRGFDNEQFF.